Given below is one T cell receptor beta chain in context. The target of this receptor is not known. The sequenced fragment ends 3 residues before the CDR3 boundary, so the rest is inferred from the germline J gene. Every participant had a single incident cervical HPV16 infection, and women with prevalent HPV16 infections were excluded. Cervical HPV DNA was detected with MY09/MY11 PCR, and genotyping was done with dot-blot hybridization. Fifteen mL of heparinized blood was centrifuged, after which the buffy coat was aliquoted, frozen at -30 degrees C, and then stored at -80 degrees C. Genomic DNA was extracted from buffy coat specimens using QIAGEN kits. This sample is part of a study of T cells in women clearing cervical HPV infection (dated by TCRdb to about 2018). Context from the whole study: Cases were some 24 women with histologically confirmed HPV16-related CIN3 or worse, including 2 invasive cancers. Controls were some 26 women whose single incident HPV16 infection cleared within 12 months without precancer or cancer developing. Case blood was taken at the visit when the lesion was first identified, whereas control blood was taken when infection was no longer detected. Among cases, blood sampling occurred a median of about 150 days after lesion detection, with an interquartile range of about 80 to 230 days. Since only a few of the women had HLA typing available, the possibility that HLA type was acting as a confounder could not be ruled out. An exploratory proof-of-principle case-control study, nested within the Guanacaste HPV Natural History Study in Costa Rica, was conducted to compare TCR repertoires across cervical HPV16 outcomes. Cases were matched to controls by age within five years and by the year the sample was collected. Cases had a median age of 34 years and controls had a median age of around 40, with no significant differences in baseline characteristics. The parent cohort enrolled 10,049 women aged 18 or older in Guanacaste, Costa Rica, in 1993 to 1994 and followed the women for about 7 years. As quality controls, five blinded duplicates were added to each group, bringing the total to 60 or so samples made up of around 50 participants and approximately ten replicates.

Beyond this particular receptor, the publication reports: Lower TRBV6-7 relative abundance was observed in cases than in controls (approximately 0.1% versus 0.17%; Bonferroni P = 0.0008). Because the number of T cells in each sample was unknown, differences in richness could reflect differing T-cell content rather than repertoire biology. Significantly higher TCR repertoire richness was observed in CIN3+ cases than in controls across sequencing depths, whereas no difference in evenness was found. Cases were distinguished from controls with an estimated AUC of 0.7 to 0.85 by random forest classifiers combining richness and V gene abundances. The cross-sectional design could not show whether the associations came before the infection or were a result of it, and neither effector/memory subsets nor HPV-specific T cells were isolated.

TCR beta CDR3 regions were amplified by multiplex PCR from an average of 1200 ng genomic DNA per sample using the immunoSEQ assay. To correct primer bias, the assay used a complete synthetic TCR repertoire to set an amplification baseline. Amplicons were sequenced on the Illumina platform. As for how the authors treated the data: Sequence errors were corrected by clustering with frequency ratios and a modified nearest-neighbor algorithm, and the sequences were then analyzed in the immunoSEQ Analyzer using IMGT gene definitions. At each rarefaction depth, TCR richness and evenness were averaged across 20 rarefaction repeats, and samples with fewer sequences than that depth were excluded. Relative abundances of V, D and J genes were compared between groups using Wilcoxon rank sum tests, with FDR correction applied. In the blinded duplicates, the intraclass correlation was about 96% for TCR richness and averaged about 76% across 60 to 70 gene segments. TCRdb took over this immuneACCESS table, retaining in-frame rearrangements with V and J assigned. Such tables are incomplete; in checked studies, under half of the missing clones stem from an unresolved V gene, and the remainder is unexplained. V and J calls and clone size are as listed in that table; D and trimming were resolved from the DNA. This sample's clone table shows some 11,000 clones. The top ten clonotypes cover roughly 25% of the sample.

For this chain, trimming is 6 bases at the V end and 8 bases at the J end, and the number of junction bases without a gene match is 4. The CDR3 spans 13 residues, from the cysteine through the phenylalanine. The 30 bases shown cover part of the CDR3, and their frame starts at base 1. The germline V gene yields SNHLY for CDR1 and FYNNEI for CDR2. The receptor chain draws on TRBV2 and TRBJ1-4, with TRBD1 identical over 9 junction bases. This TCR was recovered from a woman between 18 and 69 years old with a cervical HPV16 infection that either progressed to CIN3+ or cleared (not recorded which). Sequencing was done on a sample of blood buffy coat. CDR3 bases read: TGTGCCAGCAGCCGGGACAGGGACGAAAAA. The encoded protein is CASSRDRDEK. The CDR3, in full, reads CASSRDRDEKLFF.